What follows describes a single T cell receptor (beta chain). This clone has just a few counts. Its antigen is currently not known. Within one base of it there is no much larger clone, and no base qualities were kept. Other DNA sequences from this sample encode an identical CDR3 as well. The data stem from a study of blood T cell repertoires in COVID-19 (TCRdb year 2020). Study-level background: Samples covering the acute and convalescent phases of COVID-19 were provided by collaborators in the United States, Italy and Spain. The material from the prospective study consisted of cDNA or gDNA derived from T cells, B-cell-depleted T cells, or PBMCs. The dataset comprised deeply sampled blood TCRbeta repertoires from subjects exposed to, actively infected with, or recovered from COVID-19. The repertoires were released in a freely available public database meant as a resource for research on the immune response to SARS-CoV-2. Samples came from the ongoing ImmuneRACE study (first 160 participants) plus 1,254 subjects from 6 global collaborators. Sample metadata almost always included a de-identified subject ID, COVID-19 status, age in years and sex. HLA class I and class II types, where available, came from metadata supplied by the sample provider rather than from assay-based typing. The paper's findings and limits, for the study overall: The amount of clinical and demographic metadata varied by source and participant and was provided uncurated.

Whole blood was collected in K2EDTA tubes by collaborating institutions according to the institutions' own protocols. Collaborator samples were shipped for TCRbeta analysis as frozen whole blood, isolated PBMCs, or DNA extracted from either sample type. TCRbeta CDR3 regions were amplified from genomic DNA using the immunoSEQ Assay, a bias-controlled multiplex PCR. The published analysis was carried out like this. The number of nucleated cells in each sample was estimated from the amplification of reference gene primers within the assay. Sequence reads were collapsed and filtered to measure the absolute abundance of every unique TCRbeta CDR3 rearrangement. For each sample, productive Simpson clonality was calculated as the square root of Simpson's diversity index over productive rearrangements. As stored in TCRdb, this immuneACCESS dataset retains in-frame rearrangements with V and J assigned. A fraction of the clones does not appear; measured against another copy, unresolved V genes explain less than half of the discrepancy, and the remainder lacks a known reason. From that table come the V and J calls and clone size; the DNA was used to work out D and trimming. The sample includes 93,000 or so clones, with 84% observed a single time. The ten largest clones take up roughly 13% of the sample.

From a lookup of the germline V gene, CDR1 and CDR2 are SGHAT and FQNNGV. The junction carries 11 bases between V and J, which are trimmed by 1 base and 5 bases respectively. The CDR3, cysteine through phenylalanine, is 14 amino acids long. Here the CDR3 DNA is all that survives: 42 bases in frame from base 1. The source of this sequence is a human donor in a cohort sampled during active or convalescent COVID-19. The chain employs TRBV11-2 and TRBJ1-1; the D gene is perhaps TRBD1, on 5 matching bases. The sequencing sample was made of peripheral blood. The DNA sequence reads TGTGCCAGCAGCTTAGTTGGCAGGGCAACTGAAGCTTTCTTT. It specifies CASSLVGRATEAFF.